This TCR beta chain was recovered during a study of cytomegalovirus exposure and HLA in healthy donors. Healthy bone marrow donors made up the donor group. Study findings and constraints: TCR beta V segments were, for the most part, productive about 87% or about 30% of the time in an earlier analysis. The study put 150 or so TCR beta chains on its list as cytomegalovirus-associated. Exclusion applied to some V segments, including TRBV6-2 and TRBV6-3, as they were indistinguishable.

CDR1 SNHLY and CDR2 FYNNEI come from the germline V gene. The CDR3 loop spans 13 amino acids. V was pared by 3 bases and J by 4 bases, with 10 bases between. For this clone: The antigen is unknown.

Vbeta (60) and Jbeta (13) primers were used in the PCR. TCRdb's copy holds only in-frame clones and misses some; the assay was immunoSEQ multiplex PCR. The sample contains about 160,000 clones, roughly three quarters of which appear only once. The sequenced material came from PBMCs. The chain joins TRBV2 to TRBJ2-7, with D perhaps matching TRBD2 (5 bases). The origin of this receptor is a man aged 55-75 years in good health and CMV-seronegative. CDR3 sequence: CASSDMGEYEQYF. CDR3 DNA: TGTGCCAGCAGTGATATGGGAGAATACGAGCAGTACTTC. Supplemented by reference TRBV2 and TRBJ2-7, the full variable domain reads EPEVTQTPSHQVTQMGQEVILRCVPISNHLYFYWYRQILGQKVEFLVSFYNNEISEKSEIFDDQFSVERPDGSNFTLKIRSTKLEDSAMYFCASSDMGEYEQYFGPGTRLTVT.